Below, one TCR beta chain is given with its context. What it binds is not known. Expressed TCRB transcripts got sequenced, as all isolated RNA was reverse transcribed. Generated by immunoSEQ multiplex PCR, the TCRdb table keeps only in-frame clones and is missing some. The table records about 320,000 clones, about 14% of them present only once. The data derive from a study of beta chain features in type 1 diabetes. Study-wide points: Diminished insertions and augmented deletions at VDJ junctions characterized type 1 diabetes patients.

Sequenced sample: central memory CD4+ T cells from blood. The origin of this receptor is a man aged 30 to 45 in good health.

DNA for the CDR3: TGTGCCAGCAGCCAGCGGACTAGCGGGAGGGATGAGCAGTTCTTC. Encoded protein: CASSQRTSGRDEQFF. The V call is TRBV7-3, the J call TRBJ2-1; 15 positions match TRBD2. J was trimmed by 8 bases and V by 5 bases; bases with no gene match: 4. CDR1 is SGHTA and CDR2 is FQGTGA in the germline V gene. The CDR3 consists of 15 residues.